A selection of T cell receptor beta chains follows, all from one sample in a study of siplizumab effects on memory and regulatory T cells. Using immunoSEQ multiplex PCR, the repertoire was profiled, and TCRdb retains in-frame clones only, with some absent. The repertoire holds over 90,000 clones, with 90% to 95% as singletons. Sample: CD4+ T cells sorted from blood. These receptors were obtained from a human donor in good health. Both conserved end residues are part of each CDR3. A D gene is named only where the DNA matches it firmly. Size values are once, few and many counts, or a class for expanded clones, and some rows have none.

>TRBV6-1|.|TRBJ2-1|.
TGTGCCAGCAGTGTAATTCTGGCTAGCCATTCCTACAATGAGCAGTTCTTC
CASSVILASHSYNEQFF
>TRBV5-1|.|TRBJ1-2|.
TGCGCCAGCAGCATAGATGGAGGCTACACCTTC
CASSIDGGYTF
>TRBV5-6|.|TRBJ1-5|.
TGTGCCAGCAGCTCATCGGCGGCAGTTTATAGCAATCAGCCCCAGCATTTT
CASSSSAAVYSNQPQHF
>TRBV6-5|.|TRBJ2-2|TRBD1
TGTGCCAGCAGTCGGACAGGGAACACCGGGGAGCTGTTTTTT
CASSRTGNTGELFF
>TRBV7-3|.|TRBJ2-1|.
TGTGCCAGCAGTTCCAGGGGGGGTGAGCAGTTCTTC
CASSSRGGEQFF
>TRBV7-6|.|TRBJ2-1|.
TGTGCCAGCAGCTCGGAGACCAGTTCCTTCTCCTACAATGAGCAGTTCTTC
CASSSETSSFSYNEQFF
>TRBV7-8|.|TRBJ2-7|.
TGTGCCAGCAGCTTAGTTGGGGGTAAATACGAGCAGTACTTC
CASSLVGGKYEQYF
>TRBV9|.|TRBJ1-2|.
TGTGCCAGCAGCGTAGATCCATCGGGGCCTCAAGCCTATGGCTACACCTTC
CASSVDPSGPQAYGYTF
>TRBV29-1|.|TRBJ2-5|.
TGCAGCGTTGAAGAAAGGCGAGGGAGAGAGACCCAGTACTTC
CSVEERRGRETQYF
>TRBV7-3|.|TRBJ1-2|.
TGTGCCAGCAGCTTAACGGACCTAGGAGGCTACACCTTC
CASSLTDLGGYTF
>TRBV7-9|.|TRBJ1-5|.
TGTGCCAGCAGTCAAACACCTGGCAATCAGCCCCAGCATTTT
CASSQTPGNQPQHF
>TRBV4-1|once|TRBJ2-5|.
TGCGCCAGCAGCCAAGGGGGAGAGACCCAGTACTTC
CASSQGGETQYF
>TRBV19|.|TRBJ2-7|.
TGTGCCAGTAGGAAAACAGGGAGAGGCGACTACGAGCAGTACTTC
CASRKTGRGDYEQYF
>TRBV7-9|.|TRBJ1-5|.
TGTGCCAGCAGCTTAGATGCGGATCAGCCCCAGCATTTT
CASSLDADQPQHF
>TRBV6-1|.|TRBJ2-7|TRBD2
TGTGCCAGCAGTGAAGGCCCCGGGCTAGCGGGCTCCTTCTACGAGCAGTACTTC
CASSEGPGLAGSFYEQYF
>TRBV18|.|TRBJ2-3|TRBD2
TGTGCCAGCTCGCCTGGACTAGCGGGAGGAGATACGCAGTATTTT
CASSPGLAGGDTQYF
>TRBV21-1|.|TRBJ2-7|.
TGTGCCAGCAGCATGGCCCCGGGACGGTGGCCCTACGCGCAGTACTTC
CASSMAPGRWPYAQYF
>TRBV19|.|TRBJ1-1|.
TGTGCCAGTAGTGTCCGTACAAACACTGAAGCTTTCTTT
CASSVRTNTEAFF
>TRBV6-1|.|TRBJ2-3|.
TGTGCCAGCAGTGAAGCGCGGTTACGCCAGGATACGCAGTATTTT
CASSEARLRQDTQYF
>TRBV13|once|TRBJ1-2|TRBD1
TGTGCCAGCGGTTCGGGACAGGGCTATGGCTACACCTTC
CASGSGQGYGYTF
>TRBV2|.|TRBJ2-1|.
TGTGCCAGCAGCAACTTGGACACCGGTCGAGGGAGTGAGCAGTTCTTC
CASSNLDTGRGSEQFF
>TRBV5-4|.|TRBJ1-1|.
TGTGCCAGCAGCCGTGGACACCCCACTGAAGCTTTCTTT
CASSRGHPTEAFF
>TRBV19|.|TRBJ1-5|.
TGTGCCAGTAGTATTTCGGGTCAGCCCCAGCATTTT
CASSISGQPQHF
>TRBV7-2|.|TRBJ2-1|TRBD2
TGTGCCAGCAGCCGGCTGGGACTACGTGACAATGAGCAGTTCTTC
CASSRLGLRDNEQFF
>TRBV5-1|.|TRBJ1-2|.
TGCGCCAGCAGCTTGGCCGGTAACATCAACTATGGCTACACCTTC
CASSLAGNINYGYTF
>TRBV7-8|.|TRBJ2-1|TRBD2
TGTGCCAGCAGGCCCCGACTAGCGGGAGGGCCTTCGTACAATGAGCAGTTCTTC
CASRPRLAGGPSYNEQFF
>TRBV5-1|.|TRBJ2-7|.
TGCGCCAGCAGCTTCTCCGTCAGCGGCAGCTCCTACGAGCAGTACTTC
CASSFSVSGSSYEQYF
>TRBV6-9|.|TRBJ1-5|.
TGTGCCAGCAGCGACACACATAGCAATCAGCCCCAGCATTTT
CASSDTHSNQPQHF
>TRBV4-1|.|TRBJ2-2|.
TGCGCCAGCAGCCCCCGTGGGGGGGGCAACACCGGGGAGCTGTTTTTT
CASSPRGGGNTGELFF
>TRBV5-1|.|TRBJ2-7|.
TGCGCCAGCAGCCAAGGACAGAAAAACTACGAGCAGTACTTC
CASSQGQKNYEQYF
>TRBV5-1|few|TRBJ2-3|.
TGCGCCAGCAGTCGCCCCCTCAGGGGCGGGAACCACGATACGCAGTATTTT
CASSRPLRGGNHDTQYF
>TRBV18|.|TRBJ1-3|.
TGTGCCAGCTCAGCAAACAGACCGGGCTCTGGAAACACCATATATTTT
CASSANRPGSGNTIYF
>TRBV6-5|once|TRBJ1-4|TRBD1
TGTGCCAGCAGTTCCGGGACAGGGCGAGAAAAACTGTTTTTT
CASSSGTGREKLFF
>TRBV28|.|TRBJ1-2|.
TGTGCCAGCAGACGCGCAGGGGCCAACTATGGCTACACCTTC
CASRRAGANYGYTF
>TRBV19|.|TRBJ2-2|TRBD1
TGTGCCAGTAGTGCCGGGACAGTGAACACCGGGGAGCTGTTTTTT
CASSAGTVNTGELFF
>TRBV28|.|TRBJ1-4|TRBD1
TGTGCCAGCAACCCACACCCGGACAGGCGCAAACTGTTTTTT
CASNPHPDRRKLFF
>TRBV30|.|TRBJ1-3|TRBD1
TGTGCCTGGAGTATCCAACAGGGGCGAGCTGGAAACACCATATATTTT
CAWSIQQGRAGNTIYF
>TRBV11-2|.|TRBJ1-1|.
TGTGCCAGCAGTCAAGGTTGGGACACTGAAGCTTTCTTT
CASSQGWDTEAFF
>TRBV27|.|TRBJ2-7|TRBD2
TGTGCCAGCAGTTTAGGGCCAGCGGGAGCGGGGTACGAGCAGTACTTC
CASSLGPAGAGYEQYF
>TRBV5-1|.|TRBJ1-1|.
TGCGCCAGCAGCGCGGACAGCTGGAACACTGAAGCTTTCTTT
CASSADSWNTEAFF